A selection of T cell receptor beta chains follows, all from one sample in a study of CD8 T cells in Susac syndrome. Each CDR3 protein gets one entry after TCRdb re-called the immunoSEQ multiplex PCR reads with MiXCR. The data show about 200,000 distinct CDR3 sequences, around 95% seen once. Sequenced sample: CD4+ T cells from PBMCs. The receptors originated from a human donor in good health. CDR3s include the opening cysteine and the closing phenylalanine or tryptophan. D genes are given only for firm matches. Clone size, where shown, is once, few, many, or a class for clones that have expanded.

d_gene	j_gene	v_gene	abundance	CDR3aa	CDR3nt
.	TRBJ1-1	TRBV7-9	few	CASSLRGTEAFF	TGTGCCAGCAGCTTAAGGGGGACTGAAGCTTTCTTT
.	TRBJ2-4	TRBV29-1	once	CSVLREDKNIQYF	TGCAGCGTTTTAAGGGAAGACAAAAACATTCAGTACTTC
.	TRBJ1-5	TRBV29-1	.	CSVDAGAGQPQHF	TGCAGCGTTGATGCCGGGGCCGGTCAGCCCCAGCATTTT
TRBD1	TRBJ1-2	TRBV9	.	CASSPGQARPYTF	TGTGCCAGCAGCCCAGGACAGGCGCGCCCCTACACCTTC
TRBD2	TRBJ2-5	TRBV6-2/TRBV6-3	.	CASRGTSQETQYF	TGTGCCAGCAGAGGGACTAGTCAAGAGACCCAGTACTTC
.	TRBJ2-2	TRBV20-1	once	CSARAPTTGELFF	TGCAGTGCTAGAGCACCGACCACCGGGGAGCTGTTTTTT
.	TRBJ2-7	TRBV6-2/TRBV6-3	.	CASSFTVTYEQYF	TGTGCCAGCAGTTTCACAGTTACCTACGAGCAGTACTTC
.	TRBJ1-1	TRBV29-1	.	CSVGTVMNTEAFF	TGCAGCGTGGGAACAGTTATGAACACTGAAGCTTTCTTT
TRBD1	TRBJ1-1	TRBV3-1	.	CASRRDRETEAFF	TGTGCCAGCAGGCGTGACAGGGAGACTGAAGCTTTCTTT
.	TRBJ2-1	TRBV9	.	CASSVAGRSSYNEQFF	TGTGCCAGCAGCGTAGCGGGCAGAAGCTCCTACAATGAGCAGTTCTTC
TRBD2	TRBJ2-1	TRBV4-2	.	CASSRLSLAGDGEQFF	TGTGCCAGCAGCAGACTCAGCCTAGCGGGAGATGGTGAGCAGTTCTTC
.	TRBJ2-7	TRBV7-9	few	CASSLTSYEQYF	TGTGCCAGCAGTTTAACGAGCTACGAGCAGTACTTC
TRBD2	TRBJ2-5	TRBV28	.	CASSLGLASETQYF	TGTGCCAGCAGTTTGGGACTAGCGAGTGAGACCCAGTACTTC
.	TRBJ1-6	TRBV9	.	CASSVTVGLGSPLHF	TGTGCCAGCAGCGTGACCGTTGGCCTAGGGTCACCCCTCCACTTT
.	TRBJ2-7	TRBV20-1	.	CSARDHNAGTGDEQYF	TGCAGTGCTAGAGACCACAACGCGGGAACAGGGGACGAGCAGTACTTC
.	TRBJ1-1	TRBV29-1	.	CSVGPIGGTEAFF	TGCAGCGTTGGCCCGATAGGGGGCACTGAAGCTTTCTTT
.	TRBJ2-3	TRBV12-3/TRBV12-4	.	CASSLPGEVSTDTQYF	TGTGCCAGCAGTTTGCCCGGGGAGGTCTCGACAGATACGCAGTATTTT
.	TRBJ2-3	TRBV10-3	once	CAISDAADTQYF	TGTGCCATCAGTGACGCTGCAGATACGCAGTATTTT
.	TRBJ1-5	TRBV12-3/TRBV12-4	.	CASSLGGDQPQHF	TGTGCCAGCAGTTTGGGAGGGGATCAGCCCCAGCATTTT
.	TRBJ2-1	TRBV20-1	.	CSARELRTARPSFF	TGCAGTGCTAGGGAATTAAGGACAGCACGACCCTCGTTCTTC
TRBD1	TRBJ2-5	TRBV27	.	CASRAKDRGFQETQYF	TGTGCCAGCAGAGCTAAGGACAGGGGATTTCAAGAGACCCAGTACTTC
TRBD2	TRBJ2-4	TRBV28	.	CASSLLGTSVAKNIQYF	TGTGCCAGCAGTTTACTGGGGACTAGCGTTGCCAAAAACATTCAGTACTTC
.	TRBJ2-7	TRBV13	.	CASSLGQGTPYEQYF	TGTGCCAGCAGCTTAGGGCAGGGGACCCCCTACGAGCAGTACTTC
TRBD1	TRBJ2-7	TRBV29-1	.	CSVRVTGGYEQYF	TGCAGCGTTAGGGTGACAGGGGGTTACGAGCAGTACTTC
.	TRBJ1-5	TRBV6-6	.	CASTSGEGNQPQHF	TGTGCCAGCACCTCGGGAGAGGGGAACCAGCCCCAGCATTTT
.	TRBJ1-6	TRBV9	.	CASSVDGDGDSPLHF	TGTGCCAGCAGCGTAGATGGCGACGGAGATTCACCCCTCCACTTT
TRBD1	TRBJ1-6	TRBV20-1	.	CSAREAGGQGSNSPLHF	TGCAGTGCTAGAGAAGCAGGAGGACAGGGGAGTAATTCACCCCTCCACTTT
.	TRBJ2-3	TRBV6-5	.	CASSRPIADTQYF	TGTGCCAGCAGTCGCCCGATCGCAGATACGCAGTATTTT
TRBD2	TRBJ2-1	TRBV3-1	.	CASSQEASGNNEQFF	TGTGCCAGCAGCCAAGAGGCTAGCGGGAACAATGAGCAGTTCTTC
.	TRBJ2-3	TRBV5-1	once	CASSLALGTGLDTQYF	TGCGCCAGCAGCTTGGCCCTCGGGACGGGCCTTGATACGCAGTATTTT
.	TRBJ2-5	TRBV3-1	once	CASSHWQQETQYF	TGTGCCAGCAGCCACTGGCAGCAAGAGACCCAGTACTTC
TRBD1	TRBJ1-2	TRBV29-1	.	CSVDDRGTHGYTF	TGCAGCGTCGATGACAGGGGTACTCATGGCTACACCTTC
.	TRBJ1-2	TRBV7-6	.	CASSPRSLPNYGYTF	TGTGCCAGCAGCCCCCGATCTCTACCTAACTATGGCTACACCTTC
.	TRBJ1-3	TRBV9	.	CASSPGNSGNTIYF	TGTGCCAGCAGCCCAGGAAACTCTGGAAACACCATATATTTT
TRBD1	TRBJ1-3	TRBV7-3	.	CASSPTGGNSGNTIYF	TGTGCCAGCAGCCCGACAGGGGGAAACTCTGGAAACACCATATATTTT
.	TRBJ2-5	TRBV7-6	.	CASTPGRAETQYF	TGTGCCAGCACCCCGGGCCGGGCGGAGACCCAGTACTTC
.	TRBJ2-7	TRBV29-1	few	CSVFVAYEQYF	TGCAGCGTTTTTGTCGCCTACGAGCAGTACTTC
.	TRBJ1-4	TRBV6-5	.	CASSSTFATNEKLFF	TGTGCCAGCAGTTCCACCTTTGCAACTAATGAAAAACTGTTTTTT
TRBD1	TRBJ1-2	TRBV30	.	CAWSVQGTGFGYTF	TGTGCCTGGAGTGTACAGGGGACAGGGTTCGGCTACACCTTC
TRBD1	TRBJ2-2	TRBV5-4	.	CASSTDRENGELFF	TGTGCCAGCAGCACGGACAGGGAGAACGGGGAGCTGTTTTTT
TRBD1	TRBJ1-1	TRBV20-1	.	CSASNRGGTEAFF	TGCAGTGCTAGTAACAGGGGTGGCACTGAAGCTTTCTTT
.	TRBJ2-1	TRBV3-1	.	CASSLLGGGVNEQFF	TGTGCCAGCAGCCTCCTCGGGGGTGGGGTAAATGAGCAGTTCTTC
.	TRBJ1-5	TRBV20-1	.	CSGETGNQPQHF	TGCAGTGGTGAGACGGGCAATCAGCCCCAGCATTTT
.	TRBJ1-2	TRBV10-3	.	CATTTDNLYGYTF	TGTGCCACCACTACGGACAATCTCTATGGCTACACCTTC
TRBD1	TRBJ1-2	TRBV19	.	CASRLTGDGYTF	TGTGCCAGTAGGCTGACAGGGGATGGCTACACCTTC
.	TRBJ1-1	TRBV7-3	.	CASSPLAEVTEAFF	TGTGCCAGCAGCCCCCTAGCCGAGGTCACTGAAGCTTTCTTT
.	TRBJ1-5	TRBV20-1	.	CSARDVRQGGQPQHF	TGCAGTGCTAGAGATGTAAGGCAGGGCGGGCAGCCCCAGCATTTT
TRBD2	TRBJ2-1	TRBV5-1	.	CASSHLVAGFNNEQFF	TGCGCCAGCTCACATCTTGTAGCGGGGTTTAACAATGAGCAGTTCTTC
TRBD2	TRBJ2-1	TRBV20-1	.	CSATPSGGNEQFF	TGCAGTGCTACCCCTAGCGGGGGCAATGAGCAGTTCTTC
.	TRBJ1-1	TRBV9	.	CASSFRPLGNTEAFF	TGTGCCAGCAGCTTCCGTCCCCTGGGGAACACTGAAGCTTTCTTT
.	TRBJ2-3	TRBV4-1	once	CASSLGAGGTDTQYF	TGCGCCAGCTCCCTCGGGGCAGGGGGCACAGATACGCAGTATTTT